The 25 T cell receptor beta chains reported below all come from one sample, sequenced in a study of control samples from healthy donors and cancer patients. TCRdb keeps only in-frame clones here, not all; method: immunoSEQ multiplex PCR. The sample holds roughly 51,000 clones, around nine tenths seen once. The sample consisted of PBMCs. The origin of the receptors is a man aged 40-49 years with colorectal cancer.

V is TRBV4-1 and J is TRBJ2-7, with TRBD1 matching over 9 bases. This CDR3 region has 15 residues. Unmatched junction bases numbered 7, after V lost 3 bases and J lost 4 bases. CDR1 is MGHRA and CDR2 is YSYEKL in the germline V gene. This chain's CDR3 is CASSQPGQGKYEQYF. The CDR3 DNA is TGCGCCAGCAGCCAGCCGGGACAGGGTAAATACGAGCAGTACTTC.

This rearrangement joins TRBV4-3 to TRBJ2-1; 8 bases are a match to TRBD2. In germline, CDR1 is LGHNA, CDR2 YSLEER. The CDR3 covers 16 residues. V was clipped by 0 bases and J by 5 bases; unmatched bases: 6. DNA of the CDR3: TGCGCCAGCAGCCAAGAGGCGACTAGCGAGGACAATGAGCAGTTCTTC. Protein: CASSQEATSEDNEQFF.

The chain has TRBV7-9 and TRBJ2-7; TRBD2 aligns across 11 bases. The V gene end was trimmed by 4 bases and the J gene end by 5 bases; junction bases not matched to a gene: 13. Germline V CDR1 and CDR2: SEHNR, FQNEAQ (reference sequence). The CDR3 covers 17 residues. CDR3 sequence (DNA): TGTGCCAGCAGCTCGCATAATAGCGGGAGGGAAAATCACGAGCAGTACTTC. Translating gives CASSSHNSGRENHEQYF.

The V call is TRBV18, the J call TRBJ2-1, with a tentative D call TRBD1 (5 bases). The V gene lost 1 base and the J gene lost 2 bases, with 9 bases spanning the gap. Germline V gene lookup returns CDR1 KGHSH and CDR2 LQKENI. This CDR3 has 15 residues. For the CDR3, the DNA is TGTGCCAGCTCACCACGTAAGGGGACCTACAATGAGCAGTTCTTC. Encoded protein: CASSPRKGTYNEQFF.

The chain uses TRBV2 and TRBJ2-3; a possible D gene is TRBD2 (6 bases). The CDR3 extends over 13 amino acids. Germline-derived CDR1 and CDR2 are SNHLY and FYNNEI. V was cut by 6 bases and J by 1 base, with 8 bases left in between. CDR3 sequence reads: CASRASGTDTQYF. For the CDR3, the DNA is TGTGCCAGCAGGGCTAGCGGCACAGATACGCAGTATTTT. Full variable domain (missing parts from reference TRBV2 and TRBJ2-3): EPEVTQTPSHQVTQMGQEVILRCVPISNHLYFYWYRQILGQKVEFLVSFYNNEISEKSEIFDDQFSVERPDGSNFTLKIRSTKLEDSAMYFCASRASGTDTQYFGPGTRLTVL.

This chain connects TRBV2 to TRBJ1-4; no definite D call. The CDR3 has 12 amino acids. Germline CDR1 SNHLY, CDR2 FYNNEI. V gave up 6 bases and J gave up 7 bases, with 9 bases separating them. The DNA of the CDR3 is TGTGCCAGCAGGGTGGGAGGTGAAAAACTGTTTTTT. It specifies CASRVGGEKLFF. The variable domain in full, completed from reference TRBV2 and TRBJ1-4, reads EPEVTQTPSHQVTQMGQEVILRCVPISNHLYFYWYRQILGQKVEFLVSFYNNEISEKSEIFDDQFSVERPDGSNFTLKIRSTKLEDSAMYFCASRVGGEKLFFGSGTQLSVL.

Written as DNA, the CDR3 is TGCGCCAGCAGCCAAGATCGGTACGGGAGTGGTTGGGATACGCAGTATTTT. This encodes CASSQDRYGSGWDTQYF. This chain connects TRBV4-3 to TRBJ2-3; a weak D match, TRBD2 (6 bases). Per germline, CDR1 LGHNA and CDR2 YSLEER. V was trimmed by 0 bases and J by 6 bases, leaving 19 bases between them. This CDR3 has 17 amino acids.

This sequence joins TRBV19 and TRBJ1-1; 8 nucleotides line up with TRBD1. Germline CDR1 reads LNHDA; CDR2 reads SQIVND (reference sequence). The CDR3 has 14 amino acids. The junction had 2 bases not matched to a gene; V was cut back by 0 bases and J by 5 bases. DNA for the CDR3: TGTGCCAGTAGTATAGAACAGGGGGTTACTGAAGCTTTCTTT. Its translation is CASSIEQGVTEAFF. The full variable domain, with the rest looked up from reference TRBV19 and TRBJ1-1, is DGGITQSPKYLFRKEGQNVTLSCEQNLNHDAMYWYRQDPGQGLRLIYYSQIVNDFQKGDIAEGYSVSREKKESFPLTVTSAQKNPTAFYLCASSIEQGVTEAFFGQGTRLTVV.

This clone was observed a handful of times. The chain is built from TRBV24-1 and TRBJ2-5, with D perhaps matching TRBD2 (5 bases). The germline V gene has CDR1 KGHDR and CDR2 SFDVKD. The CDR3 runs 13 residues. V was pared by 5 bases and J by 2 bases, with 8 bases between. CDR3 sequence reads: CATSVGGQETQYF. The CDR3 DNA reads as TGTGCCACCAGTGTAGGAGGACAAGAGACCCAGTACTTC.

V gene TRBV5-4 combines with J gene TRBJ1-1; D possibly corresponds to TRBD1 (5 bases). The CDR3 covers 14 residues. Germline loops: CDR1 SGHNT, CDR2 YYREEE (reference sequence). Trimming cost V 4 bases and J 2 bases, with 12 bases left between them. The CDR3 coding sequence is TGTGCCAGCAGCCCGGGACGGATAAACACTGAAGCTTTCTTT. Its protein product is CASSPGRINTEAFF.

This rearrangement joins TRBV28 to TRBJ2-1; 8 bases match TRBD1. The germline gives CDR1 MDHEN, CDR2 SYDVKM. Trimming removed 6 bases from V and 8 bases from J; junction bases left unmatched: 12. CDR3 length equals 15 residues. CDR3 loop: CASSRPQQGVDEQFF. The CDR3 nucleotides are TGTGCCAGCAGCCGACCTCAACAGGGGGTTGATGAGCAGTTCTTC.

A single count supports this clone. This CDR3 reads CASSLFVGGAGELFF. The DNA of the CDR3 is TGTGCCAGCAGTTTATTCGTCGGGGGCGCCGGGGAGCTGTTTTTT. The genes are TRBV27 and TRBJ2-2; perhaps D is TRBD1 or TRBD2 (6 bases each). Trimming pared 1 base from V and 6 bases from J, leaving 12 bases between. The CDR3 is 15 residues long. Germline V gene data show CDR1 as MNHEY and CDR2 as SMNVEV (reference sequence).

The rearrangement uses TRBV27 and TRBJ1-1, with D unresolved. The CDR3 runs 11 residues. Trimming shortened V by 7 bases and J by 1 base, and 4 bases separated the two germline ends. CDR1 is MNHEY and CDR2 is SMNVEV in the germline V gene (reference sequence). The CDR3 DNA reads as TGTGCCAGCATTCGGAACACTGAAGCTTTCTTT. Protein sequence: CASIRNTEAFF.

The V and J genes are TRBV9 and TRBJ2-2; the match to TRBD1 covers 8 bases. The germline V gene has CDR1 SGDLS and CDR2 YYNGEE. J was trimmed by 4 bases and V by 0 bases; bases with no gene match: 2. The CDR3 is 15 residues long. CDR3 protein: CASSVVGTGTGELFF. The CDR3 nucleotides are TGTGCCAGCAGCGTAGTCGGGACAGGCACCGGGGAGCTGTTTTTT.

The J gene is TRBJ2-1, the V gene TRBV24-1; the match to TRBD2 covers 9 bases. The V segment lost 4 bases and the J segment 4 bases; nucleotides outside the gene matches: 7. Germline CDR1 is KGHDR and CDR2 is SFDVKD. CDR3 length: 16 amino acids. CDR3 nucleotide sequence: TGTGCCACCAGTGACCGGACTAGCGAATTTTACAATGAGCAGTTCTTC. This sequence encodes CATSDRTSEFYNEQFF.

V and J are TRBV27 and TRBJ1-1; D remains ambiguous. V shed 2 bases and J shed 5 bases, with 18 bases lying between them. Germline V gives CDR1 MNHEY, CDR2 SMNVEV (reference sequence). The CDR3 extends over 16 amino acids. In nucleotides, the CDR3 is TGTGCCAGCAGTTTAACTCCGACGGCGGAGGTTACTGAAGCTTTCTTT. It is translated as CASSLTPTAEVTEAFF.

This chain links TRBV4-3 with TRBJ2-6; the D is unclear. Germline lookup yields CDR1 LGHNA and CDR2 YSLEER. The CDR3 totals 15 residues. V lost 0 bases and J 2 bases, leaving 5 bases between the germline ends. CDR3 region: CASSQEATGANVLTF. Here the CDR3 DNA reads TGCGCCAGCAGCCAAGAGGCGACTGGGGCCAACGTCCTGACTTTC.

The chain employs TRBV27 and TRBJ2-3; D unclear. V lost 3 bases, J lost 2 bases, and 6 bases lay in between. The CDR3 has 13 amino acids. CDR1 is MNHEY, CDR2 SMNVEV, per germline (reference sequence). The CDR3 DNA reads as TGTGCCAGCAGTTTGAGACTCACAGATACGCAGTATTTT. Translation gives CASSLRLTDTQYF.

V gene TRBV28 combines with J gene TRBJ2-7; 12 nucleotides match TRBD2. V shed 10 bases and J 7 bases; nucleotides not matched to a gene: 14. Germline CDR1 is MDHEN and CDR2 is SYDVKM. The CDR3 covers 15 residues. The CDR3 sequence: CAISSGSSGRVEQYF. In nucleotides, the CDR3 is TGTGCCATCTCCTCCGGATCTAGCGGGAGGGTTGAGCAGTACTTC.

The CDR3 sequence is CASSRAGYTF. As DNA, the CDR3 is TGTGCCAGCAGCCGGGCCGGCTACACCTTC. The chain has TRBV28 and TRBJ1-2, with D unresolved. Germline-derived CDR1 and CDR2 are MDHEN and SYDVKM. This CDR3 spans 10 amino acids. V gave up 6 bases and J gave up 8 bases, with 7 bases separating them.

Only one count was recorded for this clone. The gene calls are TRBV18 and TRBJ1-1; D remains unclear. Germline CDR1 KGHSH, CDR2 LQKENI. This CDR3 comprises 15 residues. Trimming took 3 bases from V and 1 from J, leaving 12 bases between them. The CDR3 bases are TGTGCCAGCTCACCCTCCCAAGCCCAGAACACTGAAGCTTTCTTT. Encoded protein: CASSPSQAQNTEAFF.

The chain carries TRBV24-1 and TRBJ2-5, with 13 bases lining up with TRBD2. CDR1 and CDR2 from the germline V gene are KGHDR and SFDVKD. Germline trimming cut 5 bases from V and 3 bases from J; bases unmatched to any gene: 8. The CDR3 consists of 17 residues. CDR3 protein: CATSGGLAGVGKETQYF. As DNA, the CDR3 is TGTGCCACCAGTGGCGGACTAGCGGGAGTGGGGAAAGAGACCCAGTACTTC.

This clone was found once. This chain links TRBV19 with TRBJ2-1; 10 bases are a match to TRBD2. Trimming at V came to 4 bases and at J to 5 bases, leaving 11 bases not matched to a gene. The length of the CDR3 is 17 residues. Germline V gene sequence: CDR1 LNHDA, CDR2 SQIVND (reference sequence). CDR3 loop: CASSTLTSSGSNNEQFF. The CDR3 nucleotides are TGTGCCAGTAGTACCTTAACTTCTAGCGGGAGCAACAATGAGCAGTTCTTC. Using reference TRBV19 and TRBJ2-1 for the parts outside the CDR3, the full variable domain is DGGITQSPKYLFRKEGQNVTLSCEQNLNHDAMYWYRQDPGQGLRLIYYSQIVNDFQKGDIAEGYSVSREKKESFPLTVTSAQKNPTAFYLCASSTLTSSGSNNEQFFGPGTRLTVL.

The chain carries TRBV27 and TRBJ1-2; TRBD1 aligns across 8 bases. Losses at the gene ends were 2 bases for V and 4 bases for J; bases not matched to a gene: 3. Germline V lookup: CDR1 MNHEY, CDR2 SMNVEV (reference sequence). CDR3 length: 14 residues. DNA for the CDR3: TGTGCCAGCAGTTTAAGGACAGGGTCCTATGGCTACACCTTC. It specifies CASSLRTGSYGYTF.

The genes are TRBV27 and TRBJ2-6, with 7 bases aligning to TRBD2. The V gene's germline CDR1 is MNHEY and CDR2 SMNVEV (reference sequence). The CDR3 is 16 residues long. J was trimmed by 2 bases and V by 6 bases; bases with no gene match: 7. The CDR3 protein is CASRRGEEAGANVLTF. The CDR3 coding sequence is TGTGCCAGCAGACGGGGGGAGGAAGCTGGGGCCAACGTCCTGACTTTC. Based on the CDR3 plus reference TRBV27 and TRBJ2-6, the full variable domain is EAQVTQNPRYLITVTGKKLTVTCSQNMNHEYMSWYRQDPGLGLRQIYYSMNVEVTDKGDVPEGYKVSRKEKRNFPLILESPSPNQTSLYFCASRRGEEAGANVLTFGAGSRLTVL.